These 14 T cell receptor beta chains were all obtained from the same sample, sequenced in a study of blood T cell repertoires in COVID-19. The assay was immunoSEQ multiplex PCR, and TCRdb's table has in-frame clones only and misses some. This sample has over 95,000 clones; 85% to 90% occur once, and the top ten carry under 6%. Sample: peripheral blood. These TCRs come from a woman aged 45-65 years with acute or convalescent COVID-19.

The chain is built from TRBV29-1 and TRBJ1-2; D is unclear. Trimming shortened V by 4 bases and J by 2 bases, and 5 bases separated the two germline ends. The CDR3 consists of 11 residues. CDR1 and CDR2 from the germline V gene are SQVTM and ANQGSEA. CDR3 nucleotide sequence: TGCAGCGTTGTAAGCAACTATGGCTACACCTTC. As protein: CSVVSNYGYTF.

The genes are TRBV6-5 and TRBJ2-2, with D perhaps matching TRBD1 (6 bases). V was cut by 6 bases and J by 3 bases, with 14 bases left in between. Looked up from germline, CDR1 is MNHEY and CDR2 is SVGAGI. This CDR3 is 15 amino acids long. CDR3 residues: CASRFPGVYTGELFF. CDR3 bases: TGTGCCAGCAGGTTCCCAGGGGTATACACCGGGGAGCTGTTTTTT.

This clone has a single count. This rearrangement joins TRBV28 to TRBJ2-2; a possible D gene is TRBD1 (6 bases). The CDR3 has 13 residues. CDR1 is MDHEN, CDR2 SYDVKM, per germline. V gave up 5 bases and J gave up 4 bases, with 8 bases separating them. CDR3 nucleotides: TGTGCCAGCAGTGGACAGTTCACCGGGGAGCTGTTTTTT. Its translation is CASSGQFTGELFF.

For this clone: Different DNA sequences within this sample yield the same CDR3. J is TRBJ1-2 and V is TRBV12-3 or TRBV12-4, with D possibly being TRBD1 (5 bases). Trimming took 1 base from V and 6 from J, leaving 9 bases between them. This CDR3 spans 13 amino acids. Here the CDR3 reads CASSLGTGDGYTF. CDR3 nucleotide sequence: TGTGCCAGCAGTTTAGGCACAGGCGATGGCTACACCTTC.

V usage is TRBV7-9 and J usage is TRBJ2-7, with a possible D match to TRBD1 (6 bases). The CDR3 has 16 residues. V lost 6 bases and J lost 1, with 19 bases in between. Germline V gene data show CDR1 as SEHNR and CDR2 as FQNEAQ (reference sequence). The CDR3 region has the DNA TGTGCCAGCAGTCTCCAAGGGCAGGGGAAATCCTACGAGCAGTACTTC. Encoded protein: CASSLQGQGKSYEQYF. Drawing the rest from reference TRBV7-9 and TRBJ2-7, the complete variable domain is DTGVSQNPRHKITKRGQNVTFRCDPISEHNRLYWYRQTLGQGPEFLTYFQNEAQLEKSRLLSDRFSAERPKGSFSTLEIQRTEQGDSAMYLCASSLQGQGKSYEQYFGPGTRLTVT.

This chain joins TRBV2 and TRBJ1-2; maybe TRBD1 (6 bases). The germline gives CDR1 SNHLY, CDR2 FYNNEI. V was cut by 4 bases and J by 4 bases, with 10 bases left in between. This CDR3 comprises 13 residues. CDR3 sequence: CASSVDRAYGYTF. CDR3 coding DNA: TGTGCCAGCAGTGTGGACAGAGCCTATGGCTACACCTTC.

The rearrangement joins TRBV5-4 to TRBJ2-3; D gene ambiguous. CDR1 is SGHNT and CDR2 is YYREEE in the germline V gene (reference sequence). Trimming left V 4 bases short and J 10 bases short, with 16 bases between. The CDR3 has 13 amino acids. The DNA for the CDR3 is TGTGCCAGCAGCCTACACCTAGAGGTGGCGCAGTATTTT. Translating gives CASSLHLEVAQYF.

The chain's CDR3 is CASSLDPGGGANYGYTF. The CDR3 nucleotides are TGTGCCAGCAGCTTAGATCCCGGGGGGGGTGCTAACTATGGCTACACCTTC. This chain connects TRBV11-2 to TRBJ1-2; a possible D gene is TRBD1 (5 bases). With 0 bases removed from V and 0 bases from J, the gap between germline ends came to 14 bases. Germline loops: CDR1 SGHAT, CDR2 FQNNGV. The CDR3 covers 17 residues.

This chain links TRBV6-1 with TRBJ1-2, with D uncertain. The CDR3 spans 12 residues. Trimming shortened V by 2 bases and J by 5 bases, and 6 bases separated the two germline ends. The germline V gene encodes CDR1 MNHNS and CDR2 SASEGT. The CDR3 coding sequence is TGTGCCAGCAGTGAACGGGGTTATGGCTACACCTTC. Translated: CASSERGYGYTF.

J is TRBJ2-2 and V is TRBV4-2, with no clear D. Trimming left V 0 bases short and J 7 bases short, with 6 bases between. Germline values: CDR1 LGHNA, CDR2 YNFKEQ. The CDR3 contains 13 residues. The CDR3 coding sequence is TGTGCCAGCAGCCAAGATCGAGGCGGGGAGCTGTTTTTT. This codes for CASSQDRGGELFF.

The V and J genes are TRBV2 and TRBJ1-1; D not certain. Trimming stripped 2 bases from V and 2 bases from J, with 6 bases between. Germline CDR1 SNHLY, CDR2 FYNNEI. This CDR3 is built from 13 residues. The CDR3 coding sequence is TGTGCCAGCAGTGAAAGCGCCAACACTGAAGCTTTCTTT. Its protein is CASSESANTEAFF. Using reference TRBV2 and TRBJ1-1 for the parts outside the CDR3, the full variable domain is EPEVTQTPSHQVTQMGQEVILRCVPISNHLYFYWYRQILGQKVEFLVSFYNNEISEKSEIFDDQFSVERPDGSNFTLKIRSTKLEDSAMYFCASSESANTEAFFGQGTRLTVV.

The chain combines TRBV5-1 with TRBJ2-3; 8 bases agree with TRBD2. The length of the CDR3 is 17 residues. The V segment lost 0 bases and the J segment 0 bases; nucleotides outside the gene matches: 6. The germline V gene encodes CDR1 SGHRS and CDR2 YFSETQ. The CDR3 protein is CASSLVGGDISTDTQYF. The DNA for the CDR3 is TGCGCCAGCAGCTTGGTCGGGGGGGATATTAGCACAGATACGCAGTATTTT.

The chain couples TRBV11-2 to TRBJ1-1; no firm D call. This CDR3 comprises 13 residues. CDR1 and CDR2 (germline): SGHAT, FQNNGV. Trimming left V 5 bases short and J 4 bases short, with 11 bases between. CDR3 sequence (DNA): TGTGCCAGCAGCCCAGCCGGGGTCACTGAAGCTTTCTTT. Its translation: CASSPAGVTEAFF.

The rearrangement joins TRBV4-1 to TRBJ2-7; D gene ambiguous. V was cut by 0 bases and J by 7 bases, with 10 bases left in between. In germline, CDR1 is MGHRA, CDR2 YSYEKL. This CDR3 region has 13 residues. DNA of the CDR3: TGCGCCAGCAGCCAAGATAACCTGCGGGAGCAGTACTTC. It is translated as CASSQDNLREQYF.